This T cell receptor beta chain was identified during a study of blood T cells in healthy people across ages. General study points: Observed TCR beta diversity per million T cells went down as age went up. This fall followed a roughly linear course with age. Diversity figures based on one million T cells were deemed too low.

Donor samples were obtained from healthy Caucasian individuals from Russia, aged 6 to 90. Per-sample PBMC isolation yielded at least 6.5 million cells. As to this clonotype: The target antigen is unknown.

Next came a second PCR, run for about 7 to 12 cycles, which used a sample-barcoded 5' primer along with a J-beta primer mix. TCRdb called the 5' RACE reads again in MiXCR, with one record for every CDR3 protein. Of nearly 1 million distinct CDR3 sequences detected, 51% appear once; the ten largest clones hold 20% to 25%. This CDR3 region has 14 residues. With V trimmed by 4 bases and J by 6 bases, 8 bases remained unmatched. CDR1 SGDLS and CDR2 YYNGEE come from the germline V gene. Material for sequencing was blood. This TCR derives from a woman aged 55-70 years in good health. The V call is TRBV9, the J call TRBJ2-3, with 7 nucleotides matching TRBD1. CDR3 loop: CASSSGTRGDTQYF. The CDR3 nucleotides read TGTGCCAGCAGCTCCGGGACCAGGGGGGATACGCAGTATTTT.